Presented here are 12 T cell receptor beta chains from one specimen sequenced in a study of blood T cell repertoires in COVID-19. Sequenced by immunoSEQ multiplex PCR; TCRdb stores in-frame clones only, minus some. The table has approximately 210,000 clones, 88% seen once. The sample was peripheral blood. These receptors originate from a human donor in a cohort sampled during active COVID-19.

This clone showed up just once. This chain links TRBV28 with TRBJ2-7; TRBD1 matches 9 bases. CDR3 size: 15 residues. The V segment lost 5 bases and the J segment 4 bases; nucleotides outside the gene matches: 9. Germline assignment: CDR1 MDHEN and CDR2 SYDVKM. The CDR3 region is CASSPGTGGGYEQYF. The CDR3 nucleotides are TGTGCCAGCAGTCCTGGAACAGGGGGCGGGTACGAGCAGTACTTC.

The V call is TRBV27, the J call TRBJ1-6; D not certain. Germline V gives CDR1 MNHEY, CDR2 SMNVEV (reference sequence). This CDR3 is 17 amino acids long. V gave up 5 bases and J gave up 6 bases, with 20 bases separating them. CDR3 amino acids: CASSPWRRGISNSPLHF. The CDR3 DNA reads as TGTGCCAGCAGTCCCTGGCGGCGGGGAATAAGTAATTCACCCCTCCACTTT.

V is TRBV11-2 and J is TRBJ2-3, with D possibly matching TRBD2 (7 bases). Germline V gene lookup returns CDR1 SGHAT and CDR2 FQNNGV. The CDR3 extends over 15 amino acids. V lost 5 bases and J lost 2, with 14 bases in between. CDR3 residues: CASSPHGGLTDTQYF. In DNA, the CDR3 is TGTGCCAGCAGCCCGCACGGGGGGCTCACAGATACGCAGTATTTT. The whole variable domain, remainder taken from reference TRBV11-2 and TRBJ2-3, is EAGVAQSPRYKIIEKRQSVAFWCNPISGHATLYWYQQILGQGPKLLIQFQNNGVVDDSQLPKDRFSAERLKGVDSTLKIQPAKLEDSAVYLCASSPHGGLTDTQYFGPGTRLTVL.

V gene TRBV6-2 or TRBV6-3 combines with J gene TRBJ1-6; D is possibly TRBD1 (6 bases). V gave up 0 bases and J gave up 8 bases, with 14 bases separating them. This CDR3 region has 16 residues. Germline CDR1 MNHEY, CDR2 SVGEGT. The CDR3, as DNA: TGTGCCAGCAGTTACTCGATCCAGGGGTTCGATTCACCCCTCCACTTT. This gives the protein CASSYSIQGFDSPLHF.

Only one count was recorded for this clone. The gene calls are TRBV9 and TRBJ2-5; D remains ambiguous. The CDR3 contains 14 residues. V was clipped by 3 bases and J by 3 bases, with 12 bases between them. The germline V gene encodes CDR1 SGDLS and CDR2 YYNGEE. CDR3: CASSAGRPEETQYF. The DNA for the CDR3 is TGTGCCAGCAGCGCAGGCCGGCCAGAAGAGACCCAGTACTTC.

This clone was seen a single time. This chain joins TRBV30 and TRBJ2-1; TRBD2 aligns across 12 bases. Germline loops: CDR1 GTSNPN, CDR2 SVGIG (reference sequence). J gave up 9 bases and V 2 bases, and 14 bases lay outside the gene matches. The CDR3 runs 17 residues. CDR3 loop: CAWSPRPSGGGSGEQFF. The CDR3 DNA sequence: TGTGCCTGGAGTCCACGACCTAGCGGGGGGGGATCTGGTGAGCAGTTCTTC. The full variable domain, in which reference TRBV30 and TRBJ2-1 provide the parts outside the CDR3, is SQTIHQWPATLVQPVGSPLSLECTVEGTSNPNLYWYRQAAGRGLQLLFYSVGIGQISSEVPQNLSASRPQDRQFILSSKKLLLSDSGFYLCAWSPRPSGGGSGEQFFGPGTRLTVL.

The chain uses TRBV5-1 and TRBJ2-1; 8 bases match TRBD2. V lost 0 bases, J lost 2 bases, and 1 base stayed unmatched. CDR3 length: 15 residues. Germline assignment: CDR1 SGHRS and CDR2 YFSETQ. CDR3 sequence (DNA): TGCGCCAGCAGCTTGGCGCGGGAGGCCTACAATGAGCAGTTCTTC. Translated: CASSLAREAYNEQFF.

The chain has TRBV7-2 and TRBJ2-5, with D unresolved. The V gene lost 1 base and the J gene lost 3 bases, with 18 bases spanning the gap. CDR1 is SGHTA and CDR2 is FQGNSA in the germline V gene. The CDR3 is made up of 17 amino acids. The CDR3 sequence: CASSLDILGGGKETQYF. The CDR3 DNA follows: TGTGCCAGCAGCTTAGATATCTTAGGTGGCGGAAAAGAGACCCAGTACTTC. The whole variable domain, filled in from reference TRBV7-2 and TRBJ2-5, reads GAGVSQSPSNKVTEKGKDVELRCDPISGHTALYWYRQSLGQGLEFLIYFQGNSAPDKSGLPSDRFSAERTGGSVSTLTIQRTQQEDSAVYLCASSLDILGGGKETQYFGPGTRLLVL.

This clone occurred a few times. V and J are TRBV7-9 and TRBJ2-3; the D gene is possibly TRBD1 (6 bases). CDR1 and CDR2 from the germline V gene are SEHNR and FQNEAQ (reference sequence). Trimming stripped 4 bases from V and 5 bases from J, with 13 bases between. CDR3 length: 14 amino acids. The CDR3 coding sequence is TGTGCCAGCAGCTCGCAGGGGTTCAGAGATACGCAGTATTTT. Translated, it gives CASSSQGFRDTQYF.

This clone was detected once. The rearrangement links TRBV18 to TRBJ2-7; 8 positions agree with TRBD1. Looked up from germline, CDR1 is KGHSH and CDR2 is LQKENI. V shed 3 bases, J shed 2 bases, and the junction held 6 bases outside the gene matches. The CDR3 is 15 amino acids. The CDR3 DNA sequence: TGTGCCAGCTCACCGGTCGGACAGGGCGCCTACGAGCAGTACTTC. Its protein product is CASSPVGQGAYEQYF.

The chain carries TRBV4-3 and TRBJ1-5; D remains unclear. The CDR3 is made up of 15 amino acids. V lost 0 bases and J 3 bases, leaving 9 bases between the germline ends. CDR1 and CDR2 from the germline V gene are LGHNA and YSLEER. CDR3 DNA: TGCGCCAGCAGCCAAGATTTACAGCTCAATCAGCCCCAGCATTTT. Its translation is CASSQDLQLNQPQHF.

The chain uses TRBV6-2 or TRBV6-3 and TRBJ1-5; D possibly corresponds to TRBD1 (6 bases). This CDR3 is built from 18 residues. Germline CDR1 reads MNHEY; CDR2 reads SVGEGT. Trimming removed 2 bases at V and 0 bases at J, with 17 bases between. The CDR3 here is CASSYSRGSAYSNQPQHF. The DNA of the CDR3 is TGTGCCAGCAGTTACAGTAGGGGGTCAGCTTATAGCAATCAGCCCCAGCATTTT.